A selection of T cell receptor beta chains follows, all from one sample in a study of identifying expanded T cells in peripheral blood. Sequencing was performed with immunoSEQ multiplex PCR; in TCRdb, only in-frame clones are kept and a portion is missing. The repertoire consists of 75,000 to 100,000 clones, with 70% to 90% occurring once and the leading ten covering approximately 2.8%. Sequenced input: blood. The source is a person aged 18-69 years in good health. CDR3s include the opening cysteine and the closing phenylalanine or tryptophan. A D gene is named only where the DNA matches it firmly. A clone size is listed for some rows: how often the clone was seen (once, few, many), or a class if it is expanded.

j_call d_call v_call clone_size cdr3_nt cdr3_aa
TRBJ2-3 . TRBV5-1 . TGCGCCAGCAGACAGGTTCCCTACACAGATACGCAGTATTTT CASRQVPYTDTQYF
TRBJ1-5 . TRBV6-1 once TGTGCCAGCAGACTATCAGGTAGCAATCAGCCCCAGCATTTT CASRLSGSNQPQHF
TRBJ1-1 . TRBV5-1 many TGCGCCAGCAGCTTGGCAACAGGCAGGCGGTTAAGAGACACTGAAGCTTTCTTT CASSLATGRRLRDTEAFF
TRBJ2-1 TRBD2 TRBV18 . TGTGCCAGCTCACCCTTACTAGCGGGAGGGTACAATGAGCAGTTCTTC CASSPLLAGGYNEQFF
TRBJ2-7 TRBD2 TRBV29-1 few TGCAGCGTTGCGGCGGGAGGGACGCCCTACGAGCAGTACTTC CSVAAGGTPYEQYF
TRBJ2-1 TRBD2 TRBV2 . TGTGCCAGCTCACTAGCGAACTACAATGAGCAGTTCTTC CASSLANYNEQFF
TRBJ1-1 . TRBV28 few TGTGCCAGCAGGATACGTATGAACACTGAAGCTTTCTTT CASRIRMNTEAFF
TRBJ2-7 TRBD2 TRBV7-6 once TGTGCCAGCAGCCAAGAACCGGGACTAGTTTACGAGCAGTACTTC CASSQEPGLVYEQYF
TRBJ2-6 . TRBV5-4 . TGTGCCAGCAGCCCACCCCCGACAGCCTCTGGGGCCAACGTCCTGACTTTC CASSPPPTASGANVLTF
TRBJ2-2 . TRBV25-1 once TGTGCCAGCAGTACCCCTAGAGCGAACACCGGGGAGCTGTTTTTT CASSTPRANTGELFF
TRBJ2-7 . TRBV5-4 . TGTGCCAGCAGCTTCCGTAGCGCCGCAGGGGGGAGCCCCTACGAGCAGTACTTC CASSFRSAAGGSPYEQYF
TRBJ1-6 . TRBV30 . TGTGCCTGGAGTGTGAGGGCTTCCTATAATTCACCCCTCCACTTT CAWSVRASYNSPLHF
TRBJ2-2 . TRBV7-3 . TGTGCCAGCAGCTTACGTCAGGAGGACGGGGAGCTGTTTTTT CASSLRQEDGELFF
TRBJ1-2 . TRBV21-1 . TGTGCCAGCATGGGGGTCGTCTATGGCTACACCTTC CASMGVVYGYTF
TRBJ2-7 TRBD1 TRBV28 . TGTGCCAGCACCCGACGTCGTATGGACAGGGACTACGAGCAGTACTTC CASTRRRMDRDYEQYF
TRBJ2-2 . TRBV7-9 . TGTGCCAGCAGCTTAAGAGGGCCCGGGGAGCTGTTTTTT CASSLRGPGELFF
TRBJ1-6 . TRBV6-1 few TGTGCCAGCAGTGAAGCGGACGGTGATGATTCACCCCTCCACTTT CASSEADGDDSPLHF
TRBJ2-2 . TRBV9 . TGTGCCAGCAGCATACAGGGAGCGAACACCGGGGAGCTGTTTTTT CASSIQGANTGELFF
TRBJ1-4 . TRBV11-3 . TGTGCCAGCAGCCCCAGACCTTCTAATGAAAAACTGTTTTTT CASSPRPSNEKLFF
TRBJ1-2 . TRBV6-6 . TGTGCCAGCAGCCGCAGGGATATCTATGGCTACACCTTC CASSRRDIYGYTF
TRBJ1-2 TRBD1 TRBV5-1 . TGCGCCAGCAGCTTCTCCCTCGGGACAGGGGGCGACTATGGCTACACCTTC CASSFSLGTGGDYGYTF
TRBJ1-1 . TRBV28 few TGTGCCAGCCTCGACGGGGGAGGGAACACTGAAGCTTTCTTT CASLDGGGNTEAFF
TRBJ1-5 . TRBV21-1 few TGTGCCAGCAGCAAAGGTCCAGGAGTAGGATATCAGCCCCAGCATTTT CASSKGPGVGYQPQHF
TRBJ2-7 . TRBV28 . TGTGCAACCACGGATTCCTACGAGCAGTACTTC CATTDSYEQYF
TRBJ2-7 . TRBV7-2 . TGTGCCAGCAGCTTAGGGCGAGGCTACGAGCAGTACTTC CASSLGRGYEQYF
TRBJ2-7 TRBD2 TRBV15 . TGTGCCACCAGCAGAGGGCTAGCGGTCAGCTCCTACGAGCAGTACTTC CATSRGLAVSSYEQYF
TRBJ1-4 TRBD1 TRBV2 . TGTGCCAGCACTCGGCCCCGACAGGGGGTGTCGGCATTGTGGCAAACAACTAATGAAAAACTGTTTTTT CASTRPRQGVSALWQTTNEKLFF
TRBJ2-3 . TRBV6-5 . TGTGCCAGCAGTTACTCTACCGGGGATACGCAGTATTTT CASSYSTGDTQYF
TRBJ2-3 . TRBV9 once TGTGCCAGCAGCCAGGACCCCCCGGATACGCAGTATTTT CASSQDPPDTQYF
TRBJ2-1 . TRBV6-5 . TGTGCCAGCAGTTACTTAGGAGAGCAGTTCTTC CASSYLGEQFF
TRBJ2-1 . TRBV19 few TGTGCCAGTAGTATAACAAGGGGTACCCAGCACAATGAGCAGTTCTTC CASSITRGTQHNEQFF
TRBJ2-5 TRBD2 TRBV18 . TGTGCCAGCTCCACCTCGGAAAGCGGGGGTGGAGAGACCCAGTACTTC CASSTSESGGGETQYF
TRBJ2-6 . TRBV5-1 few TGCGCCAGCAGCTTGCTGGGTTCGGCCGGGCCTGGGGCCAACGTCCTGACTTTC CASSLLGSAGPGANVLTF
TRBJ2-5 . TRBV5-1 . TGCGCCAGCAGCCCCCAAGGAAGGGGATCAGAAGAGACCCAGTACTTC CASSPQGRGSEETQYF
TRBJ1-1 . TRBV19 . TGTGCCAGCCAAATGGACACTGAAGCTTTCTTT CASQMDTEAFF
TRBJ2-7 . TRBV27 . TGTGCCAGCAGTCCCGGGGGTAGCCTGATCAACGAGCAGTACTTC CASSPGGSLINEQYF
TRBJ2-7 . TRBV21-1 . TGTGCCAGCAGCAAGTTGTCTAGGGACTACTTCCCCATTTACGAGCAGTACTTC CASSKLSRDYFPIYEQYF
TRBJ2-1 TRBD2 TRBV5-1 . TGCGCCAGCAGCCCGGCAGTTAGCGGGGGCAACAATGAGCAGTTCTTC CASSPAVSGGNNEQFF
TRBJ2-3 TRBD2 TRBV7-2 . TGTGCCAGCAGCTTAGCCGCTAGCGGGAGGGGGGCAGATACGCAGTATTTT CASSLAASGRGADTQYF
TRBJ2-7 TRBD1 TRBV18 . TGTGCCAGCTCACCAGGGACAGGGGGCTCAGGCGAGCAGTACTTC CASSPGTGGSGEQYF
TRBJ2-7 TRBD1 TRBV28 . TGTGCCATCAACATCCCTGTAGGGGGCCGCTACGAGCAGTACTTC CAINIPVGGRYEQYF
TRBJ1-1 . TRBV5-1 . TGCGCCAGCAGCTCTCAGTGGGGGAGCACTGAAGCTTTCTTT CASSSQWGSTEAFF